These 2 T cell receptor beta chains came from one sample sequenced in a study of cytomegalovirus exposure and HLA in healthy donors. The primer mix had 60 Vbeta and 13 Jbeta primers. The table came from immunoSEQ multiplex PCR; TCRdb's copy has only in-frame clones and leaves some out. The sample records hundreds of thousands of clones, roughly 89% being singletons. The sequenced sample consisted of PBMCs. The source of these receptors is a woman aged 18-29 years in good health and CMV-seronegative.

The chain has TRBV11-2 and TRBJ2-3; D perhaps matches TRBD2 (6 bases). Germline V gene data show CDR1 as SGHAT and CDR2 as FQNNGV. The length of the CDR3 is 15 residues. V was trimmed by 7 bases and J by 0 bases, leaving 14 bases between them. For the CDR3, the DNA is TGTGCCAGCACCCTTTTTGGGACTAGCACAGATACGCAGTATTTT. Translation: CASTLFGTSTDTQYF.

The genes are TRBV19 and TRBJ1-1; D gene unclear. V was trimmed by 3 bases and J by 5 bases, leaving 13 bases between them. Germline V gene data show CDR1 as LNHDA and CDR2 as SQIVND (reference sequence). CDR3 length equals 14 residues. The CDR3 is CASSITPLSTEAFF. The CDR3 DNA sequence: TGTGCCAGTAGTATCACCCCATTGAGTACTGAAGCTTTCTTT.